Given below is one T cell receptor beta chain in context. It has no known antigen specificity. Qualities for individual bases were not recorded, and no much larger clone is one base off. The CDR3 has 14 amino acids, counting the end cysteine and phenylalanine. The read is trimmed to its CDR3 DNA, 42 bases read in frame from base 1. For this chain, trimming is 3 bases at the V end and 2 bases at the J end, and the number of junction bases without a gene match is 3. CDR1 and CDR2 (SGDLS, YYNGEE) derive from the germline V gene. The library was prepared using the immunoSEQ multiplex PCR assay. The source is immuneACCESS, and TCRdb retained only in-frame sequences with V and J called. Part of the clones is not carried over; for the studies checked, unresolved V genes explain less than half of this, and the remainder is unexplained. The sample contains about 58,000 clones, around 93% of them found a single time. The ten largest clones add up to approximately 3.8% of the sample.

The source of the sample is a study of T cell changes during pregnancy in multiple sclerosis (dated by TCRdb to between 2019 and 2020). Describing the broader study: Changes in the T cell repertoire over the course of pregnancy were examined in this study in women with multiple sclerosis.

Recombination connected TRBV9 to TRBJ2-3, and 7 bases in between align with TRBD1. Material: CD8+ T cells from peripheral blood mononuclear cells, obtained in the second trimester of pregnancy. The sequence was obtained from a female donor with multiple sclerosis, enrolled in a pregnancy study. The CDR3 protein: CASSGRGTTDTQYF. The DNA sequence is TGTGCCAGCAGCGGCAGGGGGACCACAGATACGCAGTATTTT.